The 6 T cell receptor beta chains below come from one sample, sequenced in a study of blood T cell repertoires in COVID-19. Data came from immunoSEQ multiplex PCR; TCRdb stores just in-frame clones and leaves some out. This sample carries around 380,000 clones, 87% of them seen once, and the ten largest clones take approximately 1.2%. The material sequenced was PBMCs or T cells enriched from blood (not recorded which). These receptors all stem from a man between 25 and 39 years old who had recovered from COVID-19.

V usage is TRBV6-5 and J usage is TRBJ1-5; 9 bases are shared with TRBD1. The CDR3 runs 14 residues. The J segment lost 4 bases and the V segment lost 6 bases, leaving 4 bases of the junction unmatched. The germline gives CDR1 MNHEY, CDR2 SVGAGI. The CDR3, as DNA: TGTGCCAGCAGGGGGACAGGGACGAATCAGCCCCAGCATTTT. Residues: CASRGTGTNQPQHF.

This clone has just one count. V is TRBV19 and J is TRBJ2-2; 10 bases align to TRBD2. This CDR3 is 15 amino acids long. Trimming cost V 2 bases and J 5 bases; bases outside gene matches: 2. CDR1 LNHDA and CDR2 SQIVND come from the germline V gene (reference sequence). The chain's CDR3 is CASSILAGVTGELFF. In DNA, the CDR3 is TGTGCCAGTAGTATACTAGCGGGAGTTACCGGGGAGCTGTTTTTT.

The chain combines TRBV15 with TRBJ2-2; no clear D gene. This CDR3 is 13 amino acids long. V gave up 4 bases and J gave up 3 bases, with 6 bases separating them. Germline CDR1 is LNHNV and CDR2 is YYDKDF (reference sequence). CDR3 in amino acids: CATSTPYTGELFF. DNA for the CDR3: TGTGCCACCAGCACCCCCTACACCGGGGAGCTGTTTTTT. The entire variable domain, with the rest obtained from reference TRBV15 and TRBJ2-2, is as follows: DAMVIQNPRYQVTQFGKPVTLSCSQTLNHNVMYWYQQKSSQAPKLLFHYYDKDFNNEADTPDNFQSRRPNTSFCFLDIRSPGLGDTAMYLCATSTPYTGELFFGEGSRLTVL.

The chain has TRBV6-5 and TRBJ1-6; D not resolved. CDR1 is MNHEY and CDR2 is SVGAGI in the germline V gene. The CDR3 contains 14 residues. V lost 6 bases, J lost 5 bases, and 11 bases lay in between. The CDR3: CASSPRTDNSPLHF. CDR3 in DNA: TGTGCCAGCAGCCCCCGAACGGATAATTCACCCCTCCACTTT.

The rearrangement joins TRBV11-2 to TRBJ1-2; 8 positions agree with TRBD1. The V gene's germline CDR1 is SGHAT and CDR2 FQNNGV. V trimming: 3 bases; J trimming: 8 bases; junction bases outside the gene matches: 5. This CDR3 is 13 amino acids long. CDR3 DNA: TGTGCCAGCAGCTTGGACAGGGTGAGAGGCTACACCTTC. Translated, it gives CASSLDRVRGYTF.

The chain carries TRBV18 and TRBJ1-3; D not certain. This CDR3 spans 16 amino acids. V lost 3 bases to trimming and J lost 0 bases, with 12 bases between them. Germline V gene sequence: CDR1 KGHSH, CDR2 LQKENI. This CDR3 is CASSPSGLPSGNTIYF. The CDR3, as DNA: TGTGCCAGCTCACCGTCCGGTCTGCCCTCTGGAAACACCATATATTTT.